The 20 T cell receptor beta chains in this list originate from one sample, sequenced in a study of spatial heterogeneity in lung cancer. These TCRs are of unknown antigen specificity. Broader study findings: For expanded intratumoral alpha and beta TCRs, counts tracked tumor mutation counts.

TCRdb itself ran the 5' RACE reads through MiXCR, one entry per CDR3 protein. Of about 1,700 distinct CDR3 sequences detected, around 20% appear once; the ten largest clones hold less than 25%. Documented time point: sample taken at primary tumor resection. Material: lung tumor tissue, obtained at surgery. These receptors came from a male donor with early-stage non-small cell lung cancer.

In this sample, this clonotype is medium-sized. This beta chain slipped into a library made for alpha chains as a stray read, so its size is not meaningful. This rearrangement joins TRBV7-9 to TRBJ2-3; D is unresolved. The CDR3 extends over 14 amino acids. V was cut by 4 bases and J by 4 bases, with 12 bases left in between. Per the germline V gene, CDR1 is SEHNR and CDR2 is FQNEAQ (reference sequence). The CDR3 spells CASSSMLTPDTQYF. CDR3 DNA: TGTGCCAGCAGCTCAATGTTAACTCCAGATACGCAGTATTTT.

Sample share makes this clonotype large. Because the library targeted alpha chains, this beta chain is an off-target read whose size means little. The CDR3 here is CSVESWGAFF. Written as DNA, the CDR3 is TGCAGCGTTGAATCCTGGGGAGCTTTCTTT. The chain is built from TRBV29-1 and TRBJ1-1; D gene uncertain. The CDR3 is 10 amino acids. V shed 2 bases and J shed 10 bases, with 8 bases lying between them. Germline V gene lookup returns CDR1 SQVTM and CDR2 ANQGSEA.

This clonotype is medium-sized by share. Since it is a stray read in a library aimed at alpha chains, this beta chain has a size that is not meaningful. The V call is TRBV18, the J call TRBJ1-4; TRBD1 matches at 9 bases. The V gene's germline CDR1 is KGHSH and CDR2 LQKENI. J was trimmed by 5 bases and V by 3 bases; bases with no gene match: 4. CDR3 size: 15 residues. The CDR3 sequence: CASSPGTGRNEKLFF. The CDR3 DNA reads TGTGCCAGCTCACCCGGGACAGGGAGAAATGAAAAACTGTTTTTT.

This clonotype rates as large (0.1 to 1%). This beta chain came through as a stray read in a library set up for alpha chains, and its size says little. Here the CDR3 reads CASSLQGNSPLHF. The CDR3 nucleotides are TGTGCCAGCAGTTTGCAGGGAAATTCACCCCTCCACTTT. The gene calls are TRBV27 and TRBJ1-6; weak D call: TRBD1 (5 bases). CDR1 and CDR2 (germline): MNHEY, SMNVEV (reference sequence). Between the trimmed V and J ends, which lost 3 bases and 7 bases, there was a span of 7 bases. The CDR3 contains 13 residues.

This clonotype was seen more than once but under ten times. Little can be read into the size of this beta chain, an off-target read in a library designed for alpha chains. The chain recombines TRBV28 with TRBJ2-7, with 12 bases matching TRBD2. After removal of 5 bases from V and 0 bases from J, the junction contained 5 bases not matched to a gene. The CDR3 is 16 residues long. CDR1 and CDR2 from the germline V gene are MDHEN and SYDVKM. The DNA for the CDR3 is TGTGCCAGCAGTCCACTAGCGGGAGGACTCTCCTACGAGCAGTACTTC. Encoded protein: CASSPLAGGLSYEQYF.

On this clonotype itself: The library was designed around alpha chains, so this beta chain is a stray read whose abundance carries little weight. V gene TRBV7-2 combines with J gene TRBJ2-5, with TRBD1 identical over 7 bases. Per germline, CDR1 SGHTA and CDR2 FQGNSA. CDR3 length equals 14 residues. V shed 4 bases, J shed 5 bases, and the junction held 7 bases outside the gene matches. DNA for the CDR3: TGTGCCAGCAGCTCACCTGACAGGGATGAGACCCAGTACTTC. Encoded protein: CASSSPDRDETQYF. Using reference TRBV7-2 and TRBJ2-5 for the parts outside the CDR3, the full variable domain is GAGVSQSPSNKVTEKGKDVELRCDPISGHTALYWYRQSLGQGLEFLIYFQGNSAPDKSGLPSDRFSAERTGGSVSTLTIQRTQQEDSAVYLCASSSPDRDETQYFGPGTRLLVL.

This clonotype was recorded once. With the library built for alpha chains, this beta chain is off target and its frequency is not meaningful. V usage is TRBV30 and J usage is TRBJ1-1; unclear D gene. Germline lookup yields CDR1 GTSNPN and CDR2 SVGIG (reference sequence). Trimming took off 0 bases at V and 5 bases at J, with 13 bases between the two ends. CDR3 length equals 14 residues. In nucleotides, the CDR3 is TGTGCCTGGAGTGTAATGAGTTTAGGGACTGAAGCTTTCTTT. It translates to CAWSVMSLGTEAFF.

This clonotype was observed a handful of times. This clone may be a read error of a much larger clone one base away. This beta chain lies outside the target of a library built for alpha chains; its clone size means little. The V call is TRBV20-1, the J call TRBJ1-5; no definite D call. Germline assignment: CDR1 DFQATT and CDR2 SNEGSKA (reference sequence). The CDR3 has 15 amino acids. Trimming pared 0 bases from V and 0 bases from J, leaving 9 bases between. This CDR3 reads CSARDRRASNQPQHF. Here the CDR3 DNA reads TGCAGTGCTAGAGATCGGAGGGCTAGCAATCAGCCCCAGCATTTT.

This clonotype has more than one count but fewer than ten. This beta chain represents an off-target read in a library built for alpha chains; its size is of limited meaning. The genes are TRBV30 and TRBJ2-1; perhaps TRBD2 as D (5 bases). The CDR3 spans 12 residues. Germline CDR1 reads GTSNPN; CDR2 reads SVGIG (reference sequence). V dropped 2 bases and J dropped 6 bases, with 8 bases sitting between them. In nucleotides, the CDR3 is TGTGCCTGGAGTCTGCTAGCCAATGAGCAGTTCTTC. This translates into CAWSLLANEQFF.

Regarding this clonotype: Within a library made for alpha chains, this beta chain is off target, and its count is uninformative. The rearrangement uses TRBV6-2 or TRBV6-3 and TRBJ1-6; D gene ambiguous. The CDR3 is made up of 13 amino acids. The ends were cut back, 8 bases at V and 2 bases at J, with 7 bases in the middle. Germline loops: CDR1 MNHEY, CDR2 SVGEGT. CDR3 residues: CASGTAYNSPLHF. The CDR3 DNA follows: TGTGCCAGCGGTACCGCCTATAATTCACCCCTCCACTTT.

A remark on this clonotype: A library prepared for alpha chains yielded this beta chain as an off-target read; its size is of little meaning. The J gene is TRBJ2-4, the V gene TRBV6-1; 11 bases match TRBD1. The trim removed 8 bases at V and 6 bases at J, leaving 3 bases unmatched. The CDR3 is 13 amino acids. Germline values: CDR1 MNHNS, CDR2 SASEGT. CDR3 in DNA: TGTGCCAGCTGGGACAGGGGGTTAAACATTCAGTACTTC. It yields the protein CASWDRGLNIQYF.

This clonotype is labeled medium-sized (0.01 to 0.1%). This beta chain appears as a stray read in a library generated for alpha chains; its size is not informative. J is TRBJ1-3 and V is TRBV20-1; 7 positions match TRBD1. CDR3 length equals 13 residues. Per germline, CDR1 DFQATT and CDR2 SNEGSKA (reference sequence). With 1 base clipped from V and 8 bases from J, the junction kept 5 bases outside the gene matches. CDR3 protein: CSARGGGRDTIYF. DNA for the CDR3: TGCAGTGCTAGAGGAGGGGGCCGGGACACCATATATTTT.

By frequency in the sample, this clonotype is medium-sized. With the library built for alpha chains, this beta chain is off target and its frequency is not meaningful. This chain links TRBV5-1 with TRBJ2-6, with TRBD1 matching over 9 bases. The CDR3 is made up of 18 amino acids. V shed 1 base and J 0 bases; nucleotides not matched to a gene: 5. Germline CDR1 reads SGHRS; CDR2 reads YFSETQ. For the CDR3, the DNA is TGCGCCAGCAGCTTGAAACAGGGGGCCCTCTCTGGGGCCAACGTCCTGACTTTC. It translates to CASSLKQGALSGANVLTF.

By share, this clonotype counts as large (0.1 to 1%). Within a library made for alpha chains, this beta chain is off target, and its count is uninformative. The J gene is TRBJ2-1, the V gene TRBV9, with 12 nucleotides matching TRBD2. After removal of 4 bases from V and 7 bases from J, the junction contained 9 bases not matched to a gene. This CDR3 comprises 16 residues. The germline V gene has CDR1 SGDLS and CDR2 YYNGEE. CDR3 residues: CASSSRTSGVKNEQFF. CDR3 nucleotide sequence: TGTGCCAGCAGCTCTCGGACTAGCGGGGTAAAGAATGAGCAGTTCTTC.

This clonotype counts as medium-sized. In a library made to pick up alpha chains, this beta chain is a stray read with a size that means little. V usage is TRBV20-1 and J usage is TRBJ2-5; 8 bases are shared with TRBD2. V was clipped by 0 bases and J by 5 bases; unmatched bases: 14. The CDR3 length is 17 residues. Germline V gives CDR1 DFQATT, CDR2 SNEGSKA (reference sequence). This CDR3 is CSARDLSLAGIWETQYF. CDR3 in DNA: TGCAGTGCTAGAGATCTCTCATTAGCGGGAATATGGGAGACCCAGTACTTC.

As to this clonotype: A junction end diverges from the germline sequence, so it may reflect a read error. This beta chain was picked up by a library intended for alpha chains and is off target, so its count carries little meaning. CDR3 bases: TGCAGTGCCCCAGCGAGCTACCCTTTGGGCTACTCCTTC. Translated, it gives CSAPASYPLGYSF. The chain employs TRBV20-1 and TRBJ1-2; no clear D. The germline gives CDR1 DFQATT, CDR2 SNEGSKA (reference sequence). The CDR3 consists of 13 residues.

About this clonotype itself: Little can be read into the size of this beta chain, an off-target read in a library designed for alpha chains. The chain has TRBV9 and TRBJ2-6; no firm D call. The germline V gene has CDR1 SGDLS and CDR2 YYNGEE. V was trimmed by 2 bases and J by 4 bases, leaving 19 bases between them. The length of the CDR3 is 18 residues. CDR3 protein: CASSVDGPWGTGANVLTF. CDR3 nucleotides: TGTGCCAGCAGCGTCGATGGGCCATGGGGTACAGGGGCCAACGTCCTGACTTTC.

This clonotype is deemed medium-sized. As an off-target read in a library built for alpha chains, this beta chain has a frequency of little significance. The rearrangement joins TRBV27 to TRBJ2-2; D gene unclear. Germline V gene sequence: CDR1 MNHEY, CDR2 SMNVEV (reference sequence). This CDR3 has 15 residues. The V and J ends lost 5 bases and 0 bases respectively, with 10 bases between them. The CDR3 DNA follows: TGTGCCAGCAGTGCCCGGGTCTCGAACACCGGGGAGCTGTTTTTT. Translated: CASSARVSNTGELFF.

By share of the sample, this clonotype is medium-sized (0.01 to 0.1%). Since it is a stray read in a library aimed at alpha chains, this beta chain has a size that is not meaningful. This chain uses TRBV20-1 with TRBJ2-5; TRBD2 matches 11 bases. The ends lost 8 bases at V and 1 base at J; junction bases unmatched: 3. Germline assignment: CDR1 DFQATT and CDR2 SNEGSKA (reference sequence). This CDR3 contains 13 residues. For the CDR3, the DNA is TGCAGTTATAGCGGGAGGGGCCAAGAGACCCAGTACTTC. Translation gives CSYSGRGQETQYF.

This clonotype is categorized as medium-sized. The library was built for alpha chains, so this beta chain is an off-target read and its size means little. The chain couples TRBV3-1 to TRBJ2-5, with 7 nucleotides matching TRBD2. This CDR3 contains 16 residues. The V segment lost 1 base and the J segment 1 base; nucleotides outside the gene matches: 6. Germline CDR1 and CDR2: LGHDT and YNNKEL (reference sequence). The DNA of the CDR3 is TGTGCCAGCAGCCAAGGGCTAGCGGCAACCCAAGAGACCCAGTACTTC. Protein: CASSQGLAATQETQYF.